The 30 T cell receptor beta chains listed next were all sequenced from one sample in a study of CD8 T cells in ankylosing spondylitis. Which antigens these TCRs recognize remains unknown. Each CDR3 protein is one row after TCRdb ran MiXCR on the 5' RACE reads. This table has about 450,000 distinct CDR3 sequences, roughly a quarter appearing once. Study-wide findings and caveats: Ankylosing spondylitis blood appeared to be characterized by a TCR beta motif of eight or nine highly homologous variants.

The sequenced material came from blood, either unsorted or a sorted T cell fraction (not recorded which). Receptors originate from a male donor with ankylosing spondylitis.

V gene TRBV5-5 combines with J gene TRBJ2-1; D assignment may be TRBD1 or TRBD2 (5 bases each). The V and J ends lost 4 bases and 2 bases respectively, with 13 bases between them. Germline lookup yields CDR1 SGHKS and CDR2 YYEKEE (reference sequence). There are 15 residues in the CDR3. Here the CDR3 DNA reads TGTGCCAGCAGCCCGAGGGGAGAACCCTACAATGAGCAGTTCTTC. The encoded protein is CASSPRGEPYNEQFF.

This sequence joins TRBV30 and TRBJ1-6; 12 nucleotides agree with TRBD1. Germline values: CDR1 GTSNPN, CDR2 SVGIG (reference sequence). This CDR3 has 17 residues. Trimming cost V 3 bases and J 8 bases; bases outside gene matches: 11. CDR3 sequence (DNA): TGTGCCTGGAGCACCGGGACAGGGGGCTCCGGTGATTCACCCCTCCACTTT. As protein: CAWSTGTGGSGDSPLHF.

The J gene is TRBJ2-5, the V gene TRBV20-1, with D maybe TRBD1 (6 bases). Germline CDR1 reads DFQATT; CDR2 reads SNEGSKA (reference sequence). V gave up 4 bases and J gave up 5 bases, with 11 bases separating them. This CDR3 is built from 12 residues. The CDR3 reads CSAIQGYETQYF. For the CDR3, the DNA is TGCAGTGCTATACAGGGATACGAGACCCAGTACTTC.

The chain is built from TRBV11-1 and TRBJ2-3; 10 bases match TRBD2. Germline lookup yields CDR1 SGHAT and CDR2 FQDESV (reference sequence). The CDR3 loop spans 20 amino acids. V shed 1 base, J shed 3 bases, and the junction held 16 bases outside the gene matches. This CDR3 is CASSLGLAGVVALRTDTQYF. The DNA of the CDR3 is TGTGCCAGCAGCTTAGGTCTAGCGGGAGTAGTGGCACTCCGAACAGATACGCAGTATTTT.

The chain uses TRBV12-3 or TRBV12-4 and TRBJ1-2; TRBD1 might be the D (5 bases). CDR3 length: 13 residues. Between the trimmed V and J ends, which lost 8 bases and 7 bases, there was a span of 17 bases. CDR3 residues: CASSQEGSVGYTF. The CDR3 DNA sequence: TGTGCCAGCTCGCAAGAGGGGTCCGTTGGCTACACCTTC.

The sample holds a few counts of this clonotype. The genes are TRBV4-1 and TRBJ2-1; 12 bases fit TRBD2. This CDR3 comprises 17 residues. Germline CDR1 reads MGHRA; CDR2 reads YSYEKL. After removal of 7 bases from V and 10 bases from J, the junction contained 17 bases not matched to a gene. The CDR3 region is CASKSPRLAGATEEQFF. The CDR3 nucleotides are TGCGCCAGCAAATCCCCCCGACTAGCGGGGGCTACAGAGGAGCAGTTCTTC.

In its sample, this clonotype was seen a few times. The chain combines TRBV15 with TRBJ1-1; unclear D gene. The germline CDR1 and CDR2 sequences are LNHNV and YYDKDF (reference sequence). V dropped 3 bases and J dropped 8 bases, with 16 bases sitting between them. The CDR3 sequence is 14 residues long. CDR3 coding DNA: TGTGCCACCAGCAGTACAATATTGGGCGTGGAAGCTTTCTTT. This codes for CATSSTILGVEAFF.

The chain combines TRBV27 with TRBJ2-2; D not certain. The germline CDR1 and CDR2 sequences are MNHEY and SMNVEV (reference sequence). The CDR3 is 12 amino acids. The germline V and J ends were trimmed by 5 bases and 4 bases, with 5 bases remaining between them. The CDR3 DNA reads TGTGCCAGCAGTGGCCGCACCGGGGAGCTGTTTTTT. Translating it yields CASSGRTGELFF.

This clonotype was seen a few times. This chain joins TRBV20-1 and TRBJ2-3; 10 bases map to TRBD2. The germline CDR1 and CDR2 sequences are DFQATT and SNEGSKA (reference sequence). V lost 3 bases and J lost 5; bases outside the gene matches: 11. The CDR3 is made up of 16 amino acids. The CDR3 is CSASPLGLAEKDTQYF. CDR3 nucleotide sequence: TGCAGTGCTAGTCCTCTCGGACTAGCGGAAAAAGATACGCAGTATTTT.

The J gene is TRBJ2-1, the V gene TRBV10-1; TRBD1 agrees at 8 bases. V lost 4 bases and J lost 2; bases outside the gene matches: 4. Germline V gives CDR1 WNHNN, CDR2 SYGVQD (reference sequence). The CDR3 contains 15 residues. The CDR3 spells CASSVLQGAYNEQFF. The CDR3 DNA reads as TGCGCCAGCAGTGTTTTACAGGGGGCCTACAATGAGCAGTTCTTC.

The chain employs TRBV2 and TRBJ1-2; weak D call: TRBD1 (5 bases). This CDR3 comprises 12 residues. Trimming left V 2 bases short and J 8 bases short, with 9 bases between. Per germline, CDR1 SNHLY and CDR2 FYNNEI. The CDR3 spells CASSERGDGYTF. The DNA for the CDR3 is TGTGCCAGCAGTGAACGAGGGGACGGCTACACCTTC.

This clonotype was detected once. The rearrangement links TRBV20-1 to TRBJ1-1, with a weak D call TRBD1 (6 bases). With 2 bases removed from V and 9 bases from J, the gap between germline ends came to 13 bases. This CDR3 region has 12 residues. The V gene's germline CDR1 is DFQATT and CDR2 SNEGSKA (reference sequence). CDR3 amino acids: CSARPTGRKAFF. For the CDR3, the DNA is TGCAGTGCTAGACCCACAGGGAGAAAAGCTTTCTTT.

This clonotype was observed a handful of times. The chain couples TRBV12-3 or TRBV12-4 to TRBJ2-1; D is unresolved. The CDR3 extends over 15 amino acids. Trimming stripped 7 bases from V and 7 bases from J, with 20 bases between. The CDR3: CASTLSFSGSNEQFF. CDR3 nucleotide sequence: TGTGCCAGCACCCTAAGTTTCTCTGGAAGTAATGAGCAGTTCTTC.

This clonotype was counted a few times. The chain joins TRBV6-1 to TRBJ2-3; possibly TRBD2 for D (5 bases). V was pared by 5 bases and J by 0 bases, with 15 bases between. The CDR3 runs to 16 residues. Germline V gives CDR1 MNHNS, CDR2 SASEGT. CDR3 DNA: TGTGCCAGCAGTATTTTAGGCGGGTCTAGCACAGATACGCAGTATTTT. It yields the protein CASSILGGSSTDTQYF.

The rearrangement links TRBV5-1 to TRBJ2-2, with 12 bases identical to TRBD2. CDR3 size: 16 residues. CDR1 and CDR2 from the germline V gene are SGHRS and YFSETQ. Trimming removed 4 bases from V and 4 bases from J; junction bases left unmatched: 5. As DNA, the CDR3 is TGCGCCAGCAGCGCTAGCGGGAGGGCCGGCACCGGGGAGCTGTTTTTT. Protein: CASSASGRAGTGELFF.

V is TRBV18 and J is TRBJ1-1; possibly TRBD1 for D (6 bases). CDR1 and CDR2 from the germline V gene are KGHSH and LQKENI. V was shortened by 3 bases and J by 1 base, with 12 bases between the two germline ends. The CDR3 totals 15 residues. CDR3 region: CASSPPGTPNTEAFF. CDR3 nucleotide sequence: TGTGCCAGCTCACCCCCCGGGACACCGAACACTGAAGCTTTCTTT.

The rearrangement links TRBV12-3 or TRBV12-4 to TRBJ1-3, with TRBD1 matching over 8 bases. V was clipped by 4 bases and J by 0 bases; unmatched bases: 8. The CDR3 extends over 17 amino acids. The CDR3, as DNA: TGTGCCAGCAGTTACTCAGGGACAGGAAACTCTGGAAACACCATATATTTT. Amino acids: CASSYSGTGNSGNTIYF.

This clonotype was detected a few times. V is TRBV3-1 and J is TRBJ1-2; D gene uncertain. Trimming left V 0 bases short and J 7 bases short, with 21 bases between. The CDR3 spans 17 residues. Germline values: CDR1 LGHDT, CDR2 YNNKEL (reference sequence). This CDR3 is CASSQDLEGALYGGYTF. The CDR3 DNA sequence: TGTGCCAGCAGCCAAGATCTGGAGGGAGCCCTCTATGGTGGCTACACCTTC.

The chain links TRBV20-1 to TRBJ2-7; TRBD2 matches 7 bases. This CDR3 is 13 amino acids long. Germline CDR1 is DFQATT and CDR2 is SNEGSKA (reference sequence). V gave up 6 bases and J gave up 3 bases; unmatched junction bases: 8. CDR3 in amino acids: CSAWPSGSYEQYF. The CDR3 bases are TGCAGTGCCTGGCCTAGCGGAAGCTACGAGCAGTACTTC.

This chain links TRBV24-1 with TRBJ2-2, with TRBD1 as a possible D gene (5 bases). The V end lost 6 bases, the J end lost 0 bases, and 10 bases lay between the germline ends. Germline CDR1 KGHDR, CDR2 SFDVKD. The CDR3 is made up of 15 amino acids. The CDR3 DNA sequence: TGTGCCACCAGTCCGACAGAGTCGAACACCGGGGAGCTGTTTTTT. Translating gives CATSPTESNTGELFF.

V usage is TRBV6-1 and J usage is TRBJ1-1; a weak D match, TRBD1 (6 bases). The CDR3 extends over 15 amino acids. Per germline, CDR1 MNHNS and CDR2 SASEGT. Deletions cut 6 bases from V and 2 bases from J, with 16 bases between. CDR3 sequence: CASSTIGGANTEAFF. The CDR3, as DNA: TGTGCCAGCAGCACTATAGGGGGGGCCAACACTGAAGCTTTCTTT.

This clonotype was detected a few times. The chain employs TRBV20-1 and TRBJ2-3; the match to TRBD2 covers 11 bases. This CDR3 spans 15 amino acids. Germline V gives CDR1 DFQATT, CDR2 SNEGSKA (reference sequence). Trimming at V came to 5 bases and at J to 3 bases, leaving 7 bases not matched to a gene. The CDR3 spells CSAYQTSGVTDTQYF. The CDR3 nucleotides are TGCAGTGCTTACCAGACTAGCGGGGTTACAGATACGCAGTATTTT.

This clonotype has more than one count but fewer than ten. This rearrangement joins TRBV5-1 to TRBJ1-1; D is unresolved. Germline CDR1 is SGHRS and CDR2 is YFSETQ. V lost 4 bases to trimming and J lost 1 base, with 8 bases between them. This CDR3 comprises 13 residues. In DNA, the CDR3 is TGCGCCAGCAGCAAAGACCCGAACACTGAAGCTTTCTTT. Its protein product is CASSKDPNTEAFF.

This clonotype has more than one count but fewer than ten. CDR3 in DNA: TGTGCCAGCAGTGGGCTACTCAGGGAGGGAGAGCAGTACTTC. Protein product: CASSGLLREGEQYF. The chain links TRBV2 to TRBJ2-7; TRBD2 aligns across 7 bases. With V trimmed by 4 bases and J by 7 bases, 10 bases remained unmatched. Germline loops: CDR1 SNHLY, CDR2 FYNNEI. This CDR3 region has 14 residues.

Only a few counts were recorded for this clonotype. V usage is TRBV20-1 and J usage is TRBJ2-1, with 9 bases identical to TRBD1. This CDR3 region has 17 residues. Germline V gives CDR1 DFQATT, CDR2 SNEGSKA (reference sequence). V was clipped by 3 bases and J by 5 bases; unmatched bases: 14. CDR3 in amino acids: CSARTPVGQGLHNEQFF. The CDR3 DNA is TGCAGTGCTAGGACCCCAGTCGGACAGGGGCTACACAATGAGCAGTTCTTC.

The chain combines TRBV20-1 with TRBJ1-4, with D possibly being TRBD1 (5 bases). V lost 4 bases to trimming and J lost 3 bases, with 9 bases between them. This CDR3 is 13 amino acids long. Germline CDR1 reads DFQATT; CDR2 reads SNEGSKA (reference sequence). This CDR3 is CSAKVGANEKLFF. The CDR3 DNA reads TGCAGTGCTAAAGTAGGGGCTAATGAAAAACTGTTTTTT.

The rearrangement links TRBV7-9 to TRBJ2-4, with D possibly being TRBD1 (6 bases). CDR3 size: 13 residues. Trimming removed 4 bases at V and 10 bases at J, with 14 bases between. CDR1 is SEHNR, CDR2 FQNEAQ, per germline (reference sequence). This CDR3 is CASSSPIRGIQYF. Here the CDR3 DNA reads TGTGCCAGCAGCTCGCCCATTAGGGGGATTCAGTACTTC. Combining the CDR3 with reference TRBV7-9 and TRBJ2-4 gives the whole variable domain DTGVSQNPRHKITKRGQNVTFRCDPISEHNRLYWYRQTLGQGPEFLTYFQNEAQLEKSRLLSDRFSAERPKGSFSTLEIQRTEQGDSAMYLCASSSPIRGIQYFGAGTRLSVL.

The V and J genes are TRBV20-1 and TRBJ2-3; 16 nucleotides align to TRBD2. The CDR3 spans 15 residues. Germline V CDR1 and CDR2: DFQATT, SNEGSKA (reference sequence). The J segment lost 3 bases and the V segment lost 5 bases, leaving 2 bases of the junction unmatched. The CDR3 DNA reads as TGCAGTGCTGTGGGACTAGCGGGAGGGACAGATACGCAGTATTTT. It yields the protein CSAVGLAGGTDTQYF.

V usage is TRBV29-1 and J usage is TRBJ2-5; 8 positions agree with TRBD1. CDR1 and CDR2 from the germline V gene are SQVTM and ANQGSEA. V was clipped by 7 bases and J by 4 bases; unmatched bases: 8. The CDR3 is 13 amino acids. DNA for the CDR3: TGCAGCGCCGACAGGGGTGTAGGAGAGACCCAGTACTTC. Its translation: CSADRGVGETQYF.

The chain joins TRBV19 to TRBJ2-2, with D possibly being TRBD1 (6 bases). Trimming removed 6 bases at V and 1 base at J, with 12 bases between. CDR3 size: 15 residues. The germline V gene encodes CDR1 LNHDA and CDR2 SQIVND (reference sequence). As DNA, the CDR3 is TGTGCCAGTAGGAGAACAGGGAAGAACACCGGGGAGCTGTTTTTT. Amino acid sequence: CASRRTGKNTGELFF.